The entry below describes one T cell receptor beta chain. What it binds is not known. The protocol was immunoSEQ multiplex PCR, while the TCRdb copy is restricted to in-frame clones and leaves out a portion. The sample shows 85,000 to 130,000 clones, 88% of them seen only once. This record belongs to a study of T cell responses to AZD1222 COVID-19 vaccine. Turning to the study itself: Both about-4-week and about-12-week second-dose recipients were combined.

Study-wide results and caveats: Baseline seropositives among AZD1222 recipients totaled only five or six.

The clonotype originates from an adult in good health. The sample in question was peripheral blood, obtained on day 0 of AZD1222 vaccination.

The CDR3 is CASSYWDSRYEQYF. The CDR3 nucleotides read TGTGCCAGCAGCTATTGGGACAGCCGCTACGAGCAGTACTTC. This chain links TRBV5-4 with TRBJ2-7; 7 bases align to TRBD1. The CDR3 is 14 residues long. Germline V gene sequence: CDR1 SGHNT, CDR2 YYREEE (reference sequence). Trimming cost V 3 bases and J 3 bases; bases outside gene matches: 6.